This record concerns one T cell receptor beta chain sequence. Its antigen is still unknown. The data stem from a study of vaccination effects on CD4 cells after COVID-19. Turning to the study itself: Participants received two doses of either the BNT162b2 or mRNA-1273 vaccine. Findings of the study overall: Among infection- and vaccine-induced clones, marked clonal contraction occurred late after vaccination.

Before sequencing took place, the ViraFEST assay used viral peptide pools to expand antigen-specific CD4+ T cells. Culturing for 9 to 10 days preceded CD4+ T cell isolation. The study found no prior SARS-CoV-2 infection in the vaccine recipients, who tested negative for nucleocapsid antibodies. The length of the CDR3 is 14 residues. Germline CDR1 and CDR2: SGDLS and YYNGEE. V was clipped by 3 bases and J by 1 base, with 10 bases between them. Produced via immunoSEQ multiplex PCR; TCRdb's table is partial and in-frame only. The sample comprises just over 20,000 clones, 73% of which are singletons, and 26% rests with the top ten.

The chain couples TRBV9 to TRBJ1-2; D unclear. This sample comprised CD4+ T cells from PBMCs cultured with HCoV-NL63 spike peptides, obtained before COVID-19 vaccination. This clonotype originated in a human donor who received a COVID-19 vaccine. CDR3 sequence: CASSAASVNYGYTF. The CDR3 nucleotides are TGTGCCAGCAGCGCGGCATCAGTTAACTATGGCTACACCTTC.